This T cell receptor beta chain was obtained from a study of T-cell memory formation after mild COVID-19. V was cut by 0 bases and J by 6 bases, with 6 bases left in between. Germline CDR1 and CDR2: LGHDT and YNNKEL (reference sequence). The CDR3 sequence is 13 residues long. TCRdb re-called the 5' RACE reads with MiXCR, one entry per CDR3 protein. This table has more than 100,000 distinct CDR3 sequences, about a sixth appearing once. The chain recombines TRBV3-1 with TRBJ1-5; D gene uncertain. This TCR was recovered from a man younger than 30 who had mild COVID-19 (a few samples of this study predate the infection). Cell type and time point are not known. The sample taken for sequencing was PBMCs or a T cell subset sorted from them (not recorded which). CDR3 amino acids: CASSQEPRQPQHF. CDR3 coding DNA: TGTGCCAGCAGCCAAGAACCCCGTCAGCCCCAGCATTTT. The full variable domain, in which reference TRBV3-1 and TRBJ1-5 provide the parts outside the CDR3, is DTAVSQTPKYLVTQMGNDKSIKCEQNLGHDTMYWYKQDSKKFLKIMFSYNNKELIINETVPNRFSPKSPDKAHLNLHINSLELGDSAVYFCASSQEPRQPQHFGDGTRLSIL.